Below, 2 T cell receptor beta chains from the same sample are listed, as sequenced in a study of T cell repertoires in cytomegalovirus infection. MiXCR, applied by TCRdb to the reads, yields one record per CDR3 protein. The table lists fewer than 550,000 distinct CDR3 sequences, roughly 10% of them singletons. Sequencing was performed on PBMCs. The receptors stem from a human donor in good health (CMV status not recorded). Some clones in this sample may be carry-over from other donors' samples.

This clonotype was observed at least ten times. The V call is TRBV7-9, the J call TRBJ1-1; D is ambiguous. The CDR3 extends over 12 amino acids. Germline loops: CDR1 SEHNR, CDR2 FQNEAQ (reference sequence). Trimming took off 8 bases at V and 0 bases at J, with 7 bases between the two ends. The DNA for the CDR3 is TGTGCCAGCCGCGAGATGAACACTGAAGCTTTCTTT. This sequence encodes CASREMNTEAFF.

The chain recombines TRBV3-1 with TRBJ1-5; tentatively, D is TRBD1 (6 bases). This CDR3 comprises 16 residues. Germline V lookup: CDR1 LGHDT, CDR2 YNNKEL (reference sequence). The V and J ends lost 4 bases and 1 base respectively, with 14 bases between them. CDR3 sequence: CASSPRGGASNQPQHF. CDR3 nucleotides: TGTGCCAGCAGCCCCCGGGGGGGCGCGAGCAATCAGCCCCAGCATTTT.